The clone carrying this T cell receptor (beta chain) occurred many times. Its cognate antigen is unknown. The source of the sample is a study of metastatic and nonmetastatic thyroid tumors. Study summary: Across peripheral blood and tumor or nodule tissue samples taken from malignant and benign thyroid patients, the repertoires were compared with one another. Overall study findings and caveats: Malignant tumors reportedly showed significantly higher TCR beta diversity than benign nodules in both blood and tumor.

Thyroid surgery was performed in patients who had received no treatment beforehand. Per the original methods: In papillary thyroid cancer, a distant-metastasis classifier was built using CDR3 differences across clinicopathological groups. TCRdb re-clonotyped the PCR reads through MiXCR. TCRdb's processing, not the authors', yielded these V and J calls. The table lists more than 50,000 clones, 20% to 25% of them singletons, with 3.5% to 4.5% in the top ten. This clonotype was obtained from a female donor with papillary thyroid cancer or a benign thyroid nodule (not recorded which). Some clones in this sample may be carry-over from other donors' samples. The sample taken for sequencing was blood.

This chain's CDR3 is CASSPGDRVLSPLHF. The CDR3 DNA reads TGTGCCAGCTCACCAGGGGACAGGGTACTCTCACCCCTCCACTTT. The rearrangement uses TRBV18 and TRBJ1-6; TRBD1 agrees at 9 bases. CDR1 is KGHSH and CDR2 is LQKENI in the germline V gene. The CDR3 loop spans 15 amino acids. The V segment lost 2 bases and the J segment 10 bases; nucleotides outside the gene matches: 6.